These 17 T cell receptor beta chains originate from one sample sequenced in a study of shared clonotypes between healthy human individuals. Data came from immunoSEQ multiplex PCR; TCRdb stores just in-frame clones and leaves some out. The sample lists 850,000 to 1,100,000 clones, 77% occurring once. Specimen: memory CD4+ T cells from PBMCs. The subset denotes: CD45RA-negative fraction. These TCRs come from a man aged 18 to 35 in good health. Some clones in this sample may be carry-over from other donors' samples.

The V and J genes are TRBV7-2 and TRBJ2-2; D unclear. CDR3 size: 14 residues. Trimming removed 4 bases at V and 4 bases at J, with 10 bases between. Germline CDR1 reads SGHTA; CDR2 reads FQGNSA. CDR3 residues: CASSYSTGTGELFF. The CDR3 DNA follows: TGTGCCAGCAGCTATTCCACGGGCACCGGGGAGCTGTTTTTT.

This clone came up once. The sample contains more than one DNA sequence encoding this CDR3. The J gene is TRBJ1-5, the V gene TRBV28; TRBD1 matches at 10 bases. The ends lost 6 bases at V and 2 bases at J; junction bases unmatched: 4. CDR3 size: 15 residues. From germline, CDR1 is MDHEN and CDR2 SYDVKM. The CDR3, as DNA: TGTGCCAGCAGCCGGACAGGGGGGGGCAATCAGCCCCAGCATTTT. It translates to CASSRTGGGNQPQHF.

V is TRBV19 and J is TRBJ2-1; 13 nucleotides agree with TRBD2. Trimming removed 4 bases from V and 0 bases from J; junction bases left unmatched: 6. Germline-derived CDR1 and CDR2 are LNHDA and SQIVND (reference sequence). This CDR3 is built from 18 residues. The CDR3 sequence is CASSRGLAGMSSYNEQFF. The DNA for the CDR3 is TGTGCCAGTAGTAGGGGACTAGCGGGAATGAGCTCCTACAATGAGCAGTTCTTC. The variable domain in full, with the rest retrieved from reference TRBV19 and TRBJ2-1, is DGGITQSPKYLFRKEGQNVTLSCEQNLNHDAMYWYRQDPGQGLRLIYYSQIVNDFQKGDIAEGYSVSREKKESFPLTVTSAQKNPTAFYLCASSRGLAGMSSYNEQFFGPGTRLTVL.

With regard to this clone: A far larger clone differs by one base, so this is likely a read error. CDR3: CASSQTGVETQYF. CDR3 bases: TGCGCCAGCAGCCAAACAGGGGTCGAGACCCAGTACTTC. J is TRBJ2-5 and V is TRBV4-1, with 7 bases lining up with TRBD1. The CDR3 runs 13 residues. Germline CDR1 MGHRA, CDR2 YSYEKL. The junction had 2 bases not matched to a gene; V was cut back by 2 bases and J by 5 bases.

This sequence joins TRBV11-3 and TRBJ1-2; no clear D. Germline CDR1 SGHNT, CDR2 YENEEA. This CDR3 has 9 residues. The V end was cut by 11 bases, the J end by 5 bases, with 6 bases between. The CDR3 reads CAGPYGYTF. The CDR3 DNA reads TGTGCCGGACCATATGGCTACACCTTC.

V and J are TRBV5-1 and TRBJ2-7, with a possible D match to TRBD2 (5 bases). Trimming cost V 9 bases and J 3 bases, with 22 bases left between them. CDR1 SGHRS and CDR2 YFSETQ come from the germline V gene. The CDR3 is made up of 15 amino acids. DNA of the CDR3: TGCGCCACCCAACTGGCGGCGGGCGCGGACTACGAGCAGTACTTC. Protein: CATQLAAGADYEQYF. Full variable domain (rest looked up from reference TRBV5-1 and TRBJ2-7): KAGVTQTPRYLIKTRGQQVTLSCSPISGHRSVSWYQQTPGQGLQFLFEYFSETQRNKGNFPGRFSGRQFSNSRSEMNVSTLELGDSALYLCATQLAAGADYEQYFGPGTRLTVT.

This chain uses TRBV29-1 with TRBJ2-5, with 8 bases aligning to TRBD1. The tail of the sequence fits TRBJ2-7 better, so the J call may be wrong. The CDR3 totals 14 residues. From germline, CDR1 is SQVTM and CDR2 ANQGSEA. CDR3 nucleotides: TGCAGCGTTGGACGGGACAGGTCCTCCTACGAGCAGTACTTC. It encodes CSVGRDRSSYEQYF.

Concerning this clone: This CDR3 is also generated by other DNA sequences in the sample. The rearrangement links TRBV7-2 to TRBJ2-7; 8 bases match TRBD1. The V segment lost 2 bases and the J segment 1 base; nucleotides outside the gene matches: 1. CDR3 length: 14 amino acids. Germline V gene data show CDR1 as SGHTA and CDR2 as FQGNSA. This CDR3 reads CASSLRQGSYEQYF. In DNA, the CDR3 is TGTGCCAGCAGCTTACGACAGGGGTCCTACGAGCAGTACTTC.

The rearrangement uses TRBV28 and TRBJ1-3; possible D gene TRBD1, 5 bases. CDR3 length: 15 amino acids. Germline CDR1 and CDR2: MDHEN and SYDVKM. Trimming removed 6 bases at V and 0 bases at J, with 12 bases between. The CDR3 is CASSSQGRSGNTIYF. The CDR3 DNA reads as TGTGCCAGCAGCAGTCAGGGCCGCTCTGGAAACACCATATATTTT.

The chain carries TRBV5-6 and TRBJ2-1; 11 bases are a match to TRBD1. CDR3 length: 15 amino acids. CDR1 is SGHDT, CDR2 YYEEEE, per germline. Trimming removed 3 bases from V and 10 bases from J; junction bases left unmatched: 9. The CDR3 DNA follows: TGTGCCAGCAGCTCACCGGGACAGGGGGACGGGGAGCAGTTCTTC. The encoded protein is CASSSPGQGDGEQFF.

The chain has TRBV6-1 and TRBJ1-1; D is possibly TRBD1 (6 bases). The CDR3 extends over 14 amino acids. V was cut by 6 bases and J by 1 base, with 12 bases left in between. CDR1 and CDR2 (germline): MNHNS, SASEGT. CDR3 region: CASSNRVGNTEAFF. In DNA, the CDR3 is TGTGCCAGCAGCAACAGGGTGGGGAACACTGAAGCTTTCTTT.

The V gene is TRBV5-6, the J gene TRBJ2-7; TRBD2 matches at 7 bases. This CDR3 contains 14 residues. CDR1 and CDR2 from the germline V gene are SGHDT and YYEEEE. The V gene end was trimmed by 3 bases and the J gene end by 3 bases; junction bases not matched to a gene: 6. The CDR3 coding sequence is TGTGCCAGCAGCTACGGGAGGAAAGGCTACGAGCAGTACTTC. As protein: CASSYGRKGYEQYF.

In its sample, this clone was seen a few times. A read error may be the cause here, since a much bigger clone is one base away. This chain links TRBV4-1 with TRBJ2-7; D gene uncertain. The V and J ends lost 2 bases and 6 bases respectively, with 5 bases between them. The CDR3 covers 11 residues. Per germline, CDR1 MGHRA and CDR2 YSYEKL. The CDR3 region is CASSQQSEQYF. The CDR3 DNA reads as TGCGCCAGCAGCCAACAGAGCGAGCAGTACTTC.

This clone was found once. Additional DNA sequences in this sample encode the identical CDR3. The chain links TRBV10-3 to TRBJ1-1; 7 bases align to TRBD1. Germline CDR1 reads ENHRY; CDR2 reads SYGVKD. J was trimmed by 4 bases and V by 0 bases; bases with no gene match: 2. The CDR3 is 14 residues long. CDR3 in amino acids: CAISESTGRTEAFF. The CDR3 DNA reads TGTGCCATCAGTGAGTCGACAGGGCGCACTGAAGCTTTCTTT.

The chain couples TRBV29-1 to TRBJ2-3; 7 bases are shared with TRBD1. Per germline, CDR1 SQVTM and CDR2 ANQGSEA. The CDR3 contains 15 residues. The V gene end was trimmed by 4 bases and the J gene end by 0 bases; junction bases not matched to a gene: 7. The CDR3 sequence is CSVVLGQKSTDTQYF. CDR3 sequence (DNA): TGCAGCGTTGTACTGGGACAGAAGAGCACAGATACGCAGTATTTT.

This rearrangement joins TRBV9 to TRBJ2-2; 11 bases agree with TRBD1. This CDR3 has 16 residues. From germline, CDR1 is SGDLS and CDR2 YYNGEE. The trim removed 5 bases at V and 5 bases at J, leaving 8 bases unmatched. The CDR3 nucleotides read TGTGCCAGCAGTGATGGACAGGGGGCGTATACCGGGGAGCTGTTTTTT. This translates into CASSDGQGAYTGELFF. The variable domain in full, completed from reference TRBV9 and TRBJ2-2, reads DSGVTQTPKHLITATGQRVTLRCSPRSGDLSVYWYQQSLDQGLQFLIQYYNGEERAKGNILERFSAQQFPDLHSELNLSSLELGDSALYFCASSDGQGAYTGELFFGEGSRLTVL.

The chain combines TRBV28 with TRBJ1-3; no reliable D call. The germline V gene encodes CDR1 MDHEN and CDR2 SYDVKM. Trimming took off 10 bases at V and 0 bases at J, with 10 bases between the two ends. The CDR3 runs 13 residues. The CDR3 sequence is CATTTSSGNTIYF. The CDR3, as DNA: TGTGCCACCACAACGAGCTCTGGAAACACCATATATTTT.